This T cell receptor beta chain is from a study of T cells in Graves' hyperthyroidism and ophthalmopathy. Diagnostic assessment was based on clinical symptoms, serum thyroxine and TRAb, thyroid ultrasound and orbital computed tomography. CDR3 size: 19 residues. Germline V gives CDR1 MNHNS, CDR2 SASEGT. V was clipped by 1 base and J by 2 bases; unmatched bases: 10. RNA transcripts provided the source from which TCR beta CDR3 regions were amplified. HTBI primers drove first-round RT-PCR of the TCR CDR3. TCRdb ran MiXCR on the multiplex PCR reads and lists one entry per CDR3 protein. The sample comprises about 640,000 distinct CDR3 sequences, less than 45% of which are singletons, and approximately 6.8% rests with the top ten. About this clonotype itself: The antigen remains undetermined.

Findings and limits, study-wide: Blood shared most expanded thyroid clonotypes above 0.001. Stable hyperthyroidism and ophthalmopathy were separated using 13 V-J signatures. Ophthalmopathy was model-predicted a median about 7.1 months pre-onset.

The V call is TRBV6-1, the J call TRBJ2-2; 10 nucleotides align to TRBD1. Sequenced material: peripheral blood or thyroid tissue (not recorded which). The TCR comes from an adult man with Graves' disease, either hyperthyroidism or ophthalmopathy (not recorded which). The CDR3 loop is CASSEVVWWDRGNTGELFF. The CDR3 DNA follows: TGTGCCAGCAGTGAAGTTGTTTGGTGGGACAGGGGTAACACCGGGGAGCTGTTTTTT.